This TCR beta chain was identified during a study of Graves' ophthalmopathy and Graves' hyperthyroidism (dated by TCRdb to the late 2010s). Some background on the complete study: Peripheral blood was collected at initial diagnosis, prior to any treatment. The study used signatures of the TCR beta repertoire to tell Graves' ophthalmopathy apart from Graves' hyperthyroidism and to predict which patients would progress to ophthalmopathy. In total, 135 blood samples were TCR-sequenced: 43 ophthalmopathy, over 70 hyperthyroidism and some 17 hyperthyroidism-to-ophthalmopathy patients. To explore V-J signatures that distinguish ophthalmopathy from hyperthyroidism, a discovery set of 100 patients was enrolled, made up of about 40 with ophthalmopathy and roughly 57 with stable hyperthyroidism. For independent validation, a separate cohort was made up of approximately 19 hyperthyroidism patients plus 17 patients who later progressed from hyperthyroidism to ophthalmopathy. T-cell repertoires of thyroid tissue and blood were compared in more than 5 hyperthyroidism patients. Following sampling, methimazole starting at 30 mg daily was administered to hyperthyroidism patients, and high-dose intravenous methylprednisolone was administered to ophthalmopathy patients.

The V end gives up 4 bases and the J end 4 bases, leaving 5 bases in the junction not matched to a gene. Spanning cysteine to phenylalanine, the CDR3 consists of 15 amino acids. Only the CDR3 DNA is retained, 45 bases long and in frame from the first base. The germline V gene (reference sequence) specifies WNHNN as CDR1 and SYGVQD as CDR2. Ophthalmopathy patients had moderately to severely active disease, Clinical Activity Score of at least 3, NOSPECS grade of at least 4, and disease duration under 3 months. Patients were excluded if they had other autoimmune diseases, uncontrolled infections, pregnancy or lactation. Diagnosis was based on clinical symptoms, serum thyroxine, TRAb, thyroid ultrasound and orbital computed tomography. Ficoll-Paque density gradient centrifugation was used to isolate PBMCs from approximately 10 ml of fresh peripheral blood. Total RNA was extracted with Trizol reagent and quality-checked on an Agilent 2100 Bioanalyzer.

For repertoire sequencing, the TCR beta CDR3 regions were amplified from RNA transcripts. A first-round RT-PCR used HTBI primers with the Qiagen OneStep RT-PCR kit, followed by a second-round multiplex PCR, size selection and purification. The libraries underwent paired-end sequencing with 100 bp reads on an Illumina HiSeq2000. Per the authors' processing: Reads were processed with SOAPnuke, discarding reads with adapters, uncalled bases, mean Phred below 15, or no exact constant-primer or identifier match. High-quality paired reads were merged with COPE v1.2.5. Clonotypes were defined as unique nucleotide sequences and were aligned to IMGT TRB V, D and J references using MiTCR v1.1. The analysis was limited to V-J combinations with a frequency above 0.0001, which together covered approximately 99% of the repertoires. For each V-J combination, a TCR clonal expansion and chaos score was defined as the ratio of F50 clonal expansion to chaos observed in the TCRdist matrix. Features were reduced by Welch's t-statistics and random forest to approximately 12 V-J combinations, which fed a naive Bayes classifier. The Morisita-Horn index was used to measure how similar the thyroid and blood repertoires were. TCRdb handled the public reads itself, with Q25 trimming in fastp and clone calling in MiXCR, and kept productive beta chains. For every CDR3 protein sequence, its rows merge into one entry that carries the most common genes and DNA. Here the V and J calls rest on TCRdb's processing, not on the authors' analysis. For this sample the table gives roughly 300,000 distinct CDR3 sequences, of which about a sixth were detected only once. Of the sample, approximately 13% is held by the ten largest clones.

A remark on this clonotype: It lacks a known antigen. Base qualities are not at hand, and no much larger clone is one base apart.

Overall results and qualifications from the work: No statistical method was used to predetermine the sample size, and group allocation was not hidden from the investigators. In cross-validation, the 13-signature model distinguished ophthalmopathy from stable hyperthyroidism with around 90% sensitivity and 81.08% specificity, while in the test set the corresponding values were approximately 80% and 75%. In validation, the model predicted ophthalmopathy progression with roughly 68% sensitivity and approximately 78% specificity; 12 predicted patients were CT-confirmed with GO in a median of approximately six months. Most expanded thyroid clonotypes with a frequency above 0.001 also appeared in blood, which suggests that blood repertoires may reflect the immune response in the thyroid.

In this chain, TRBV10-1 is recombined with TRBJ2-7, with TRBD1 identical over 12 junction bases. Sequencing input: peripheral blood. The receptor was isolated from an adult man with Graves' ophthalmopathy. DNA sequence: TGCGCCAGCAGTGCCCGGGACAGGGGGCTATACGAGCAGTACTTC. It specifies CASSARDRGLYEQYF.